These 30 T cell receptor beta chains came from one sample sequenced in a study of T cells in Graves' hyperthyroidism and ophthalmopathy. Authors of the study amplified TCR beta CDR3 regions from RNA transcripts. RT-PCR in the first round (using the HTBI primer set) targeted the TCR CDR3. TCRdb reprocessed the multiplex PCR reads via MiXCR and lists one record per CDR3 protein. Of approximately 360,000 distinct CDR3 sequences listed, around 25% were seen once; the top ten hold more than 60%. Sequencing input: blood. These receptors originate from a man aged 50 or older with Graves' hyperthyroidism.

The J gene is TRBJ1-6, the V gene TRBV30, with TRBD1 as a possible D gene (6 bases). Trimming pared 5 bases from V and 4 bases from J, leaving 15 bases between. The CDR3 contains 15 residues. Germline CDR1 and CDR2: GTSNPN and SVGIG (reference sequence). CDR3 nucleotides: TGTGCCTGGGGAAAAGGGACAACATATAATTCACCCCTCCACTTT. It codes for CAWGKGTTYNSPLHF.

Many counts were recorded for this clonotype. The rearrangement links TRBV2 to TRBJ2-7; D is unresolved. V lost 1 base to trimming and J lost 3 bases, with 7 bases between them. Germline CDR1 reads SNHLY; CDR2 reads FYNNEI. The CDR3 is made up of 13 amino acids. The CDR3: CASSEEPGYEQYF. The CDR3 coding sequence is TGTGCCAGCAGTGAAGAGCCGGGCTACGAGCAGTACTTC.

This clonotype was found a few times. This chain links TRBV18 with TRBJ2-1; tentatively, D is TRBD2 (5 bases). With 6 bases removed from V and 5 bases from J, the gap between germline ends came to 17 bases. Germline V gene sequence: CDR1 KGHSH, CDR2 LQKENI. The CDR3 length is 15 residues. Here the CDR3 reads CASSLVWERDNEQFF. DNA for the CDR3: TGTGCCAGCTCCCTCGTGTGGGAGCGAGACAATGAGCAGTTCTTC. The variable domain in full, completed from reference TRBV18 and TRBJ2-1, reads NAGVMQNPRHLVRRRGQEARLRCSPMKGHSHVYWYRQLPEEGLKFMVYLQKENIIDESGMPKERFSAEFPKEGPSILRIQQVVRGDSAAYFCASSLVWERDNEQFFGPGTRLTVL.

This clonotype was picked up a small number of times. The chain recombines TRBV20-1 with TRBJ2-7; D is ambiguous. Germline lookup yields CDR1 DFQATT and CDR2 SNEGSKA (reference sequence). The V gene lost 0 bases and the J gene lost 1 base, with 13 bases spanning the gap. The CDR3 loop spans 15 amino acids. The CDR3 loop reads CSARDGLGFSYEQYF. The CDR3 DNA sequence: TGCAGTGCTAGAGACGGATTAGGATTTTCCTACGAGCAGTACTTC.

The V call is TRBV12-5, the J call TRBJ1-1, with a tentative D call TRBD1 (5 bases). The CDR3 has 15 amino acids. Germline V CDR1 and CDR2: LGHNT, FRNRAP. V was trimmed by 6 bases and J by 7 bases, leaving 21 bases between them. CDR3 nucleotides: TGTGCTAGTGGCCACCGCCTAAGGACATTTGATGAAGCTTTCTTT. It translates to CASGHRLRTFDEAFF.

This chain connects TRBV6-2 or TRBV6-3 to TRBJ2-1; D is ambiguous. Germline loops: CDR1 MNHEY, CDR2 SVGEGT. The length of the CDR3 is 15 residues. V was pared by 5 bases and J by 1 base, with 12 bases between. CDR3 DNA: TGTGCCAGCAGTCATGGATTACCTTCCTACAATGAGCAGTTCTTC. It yields the protein CASSHGLPSYNEQFF.

This clonotype was detected ten times or more. This chain joins TRBV20-1 and TRBJ2-3, with D uncertain. The V and J ends lost 5 bases and 6 bases respectively, with 15 bases between them. The CDR3 runs to 13 residues. The germline gives CDR1 DFQATT, CDR2 SNEGSKA (reference sequence). The DNA for the CDR3 is TGCAGTGCTCACCCCATACAGTCGGATACGCAGTATTTT. The encoded protein is CSAHPIQSDTQYF.

This clonotype was counted many times. The J gene is TRBJ2-3, the V gene TRBV2; TRBD2 matches 10 bases. The CDR3 has 15 amino acids. CDR1 is SNHLY and CDR2 is FYNNEI in the germline V gene. Trimming removed 8 bases from V and 2 bases from J; junction bases left unmatched: 7. The CDR3 DNA sequence: TGTGCCAGCGGCACTAGCGGGACCCTCACAGATACGCAGTATTTT. Translating gives CASGTSGTLTDTQYF.

In its sample, this clonotype was seen many times. The chain links TRBV2 to TRBJ1-1; perhaps TRBD1 as D (5 bases). There are 12 residues in the CDR3. The ends were cut back, 8 bases at V and 1 base at J, with 8 bases in the middle. The germline V gene encodes CDR1 SNHLY and CDR2 FYNNEI. CDR3 sequence: CASGGQNTEAFF. In nucleotides, the CDR3 is TGTGCCAGCGGGGGTCAGAACACTGAAGCTTTCTTT.

This clonotype was detected a few times. V is TRBV3-1 and J is TRBJ1-2; D perhaps matches TRBD1 (5 bases). Germline V gene sequence: CDR1 LGHDT, CDR2 YNNKEL (reference sequence). Between the trimmed V and J ends, which lost 4 bases and 4 bases, there was a span of 13 bases. The CDR3 is 14 residues long. The CDR3 nucleotides read TGTGCCAGCAGCCCGGGACGGCCTTTCTATGGCTACACCTTC. This gives the protein CASSPGRPFYGYTF. Combining the CDR3 with reference TRBV3-1 and TRBJ1-2 gives the whole variable domain DTAVSQTPKYLVTQMGNDKSIKCEQNLGHDTMYWYKQDSKKFLKIMFSYNNKELIINETVPNRFSPKSPDKAHLNLHINSLELGDSAVYFCASSPGRPFYGYTFGSGTRLTVV.

This clonotype was counted at least ten times. The chain carries TRBV3-1 and TRBJ2-1, with D perhaps assigned TRBD1 or TRBD2 (5 bases each). This CDR3 has 16 amino acids. The germline V gene has CDR1 LGHDT and CDR2 YNNKEL (reference sequence). Trimming shortened V by 1 base and J by 4 bases, and 14 bases separated the two germline ends. DNA for the CDR3: TGTGCCAGCAGCCAAGTGGCCAGGGACCCGTACAATGAGCAGTTCTTC. It specifies CASSQVARDPYNEQFF.

This clonotype has a count of ten or more. The chain employs TRBV7-9 and TRBJ2-7, with D possibly TRBD2 on 5 matching bases. The CDR3 covers 14 residues. Germline V gives CDR1 SEHNR, CDR2 FQNEAQ (reference sequence). Trimming took off 5 bases at V and 2 bases at J, with 13 bases between the two ends. CDR3 in amino acids: CASSLTNSAYEQYF. DNA for the CDR3: TGTGCCAGCAGCCTCACTAATAGCGCCTACGAGCAGTACTTC. Combining the CDR3 with reference TRBV7-9 and TRBJ2-7 gives the whole variable domain DTGVSQNPRHKITKRGQNVTFRCDPISEHNRLYWYRQTLGQGPEFLTYFQNEAQLEKSRLLSDRFSAERPKGSFSTLEIQRTEQGDSAMYLCASSLTNSAYEQYFGPGTRLTVT.

The chain links TRBV12-3 or TRBV12-4 to TRBJ2-5; D is uncertain. The V end was cut by 6 bases, the J end by 2 bases, with 13 bases between. This CDR3 has 14 residues. The CDR3 DNA follows: TGTGCCAGCAGCCCAGATCCGAGGCAAGAGACCCAGTACTTC. This gives the protein CASSPDPRQETQYF.

This clonotype came up once. This sequence joins TRBV20-1 and TRBJ1-6; 7 nucleotides line up with TRBD1. Germline V gives CDR1 DFQATT, CDR2 SNEGSKA (reference sequence). With V trimmed by 4 bases and J by 6 bases, 6 bases remained unmatched. This CDR3 has 14 residues. CDR3 protein: CSATRQGFNSPLHF. In nucleotides, the CDR3 is TGCAGTGCTACACGACAGGGTTTTAATTCACCCCTCCACTTT.

The chain is built from TRBV20-1 and TRBJ1-6; the D gene is possibly TRBD1 (5 bases). This CDR3 contains 13 residues. V dropped 3 bases and J dropped 7 bases, with 10 bases sitting between them. Germline CDR1 DFQATT, CDR2 SNEGSKA (reference sequence). This chain's CDR3 is CSARRDLNSPLHF. In DNA, the CDR3 is TGCAGTGCTAGGAGGGACCTAAATTCACCCCTCCACTTT.

The genes are TRBV28 and TRBJ1-5, with no clear D. The CDR3 totals 16 residues. V was cut by 8 bases and J by 0 bases, with 17 bases left in between. Germline-derived CDR1 and CDR2 are MDHEN and SYDVKM. The CDR3 nucleotides read TGTGCCAGCGGCCCACCTTCGAGTTATAGCAATCAGCCCCAGCATTTT. Protein: CASGPPSSYSNQPQHF.

On this clonotype: The germline gene is not matched at one end of the junction; a read error may be the cause. V gene TRBV24-1 combines with J gene TRBJ2-5, with D perhaps being TRBD1 or TRBD2 (5 bases each). Germline V CDR1 and CDR2: KGHDR, SFDVKD. The CDR3 length is 15 residues. The CDR3 spells CATSEDRDLQETQHF. In DNA form, the CDR3 reads TGTGCCACCAGTGAGGACCGGGACCTCCAAGAGACCCAGCACTTC.

The chain joins TRBV7-9 to TRBJ2-5, with 14 bases identical to TRBD2. Germline trimming cut 3 bases from V and 3 bases from J; bases unmatched to any gene: 3. This CDR3 spans 16 amino acids. Germline V CDR1 and CDR2: SEHNR, FQNEAQ (reference sequence). The CDR3 DNA follows: TGTGCCAGCAGCTTCACGGGACTAGCGGGAGAAGAGACCCAGTACTTC. Translation gives CASSFTGLAGEETQYF.

J is TRBJ1-1 and V is TRBV6-2 or TRBV6-3, with D tentatively TRBD1 (5 bases). Germline CDR1 and CDR2: MNHEY and SVGEGT. There are 16 residues in the CDR3. Trimming pared 0 bases from V and 0 bases from J, leaving 11 bases between. The CDR3 DNA follows: TGTGCCAGCAGTTACTCGAGGACACTCATGAACACTGAAGCTTTCTTT. Translation: CASSYSRTLMNTEAFF.

In this sample, this clonotype turned up a few times. V gene TRBV10-3 combines with J gene TRBJ1-5; D not resolved. V was pared by 4 bases and J by 4 bases, with 8 bases between. The CDR3 is 13 residues long. Germline lookup yields CDR1 ENHRY and CDR2 SYGVKD. The CDR3 loop is CAISGGRNQPQHF. Written as DNA, the CDR3 is TGTGCCATCAGTGGGGGTCGGAATCAGCCCCAGCATTTT.

This clonotype was observed a few times. This chain links TRBV7-9 with TRBJ1-1, with TRBD1 as a possible D gene (6 bases). Trimming took off 1 base at V and 0 bases at J, with 9 bases between the two ends. CDR3 length equals 15 residues. Germline lookup yields CDR1 SEHNR and CDR2 FQNEAQ (reference sequence). CDR3 region: CASSLVGGLNTEAFF. In DNA form, the CDR3 reads TGTGCCAGCAGCTTAGTAGGGGGGCTGAACACTGAAGCTTTCTTT.

There are many counts of this clonotype. The chain is built from TRBV28 and TRBJ2-7; D possibly corresponds to TRBD1 (6 bases). The CDR3 covers 13 residues. Trimming stripped 6 bases from V and 4 bases from J, with 13 bases between. Germline V CDR1 and CDR2: MDHEN, SYDVKM. This chain's CDR3 is CASRQNDRYEQYF. In DNA form, the CDR3 reads TGTGCCAGCAGACAAAATGACAGGTACGAGCAGTACTTC.

In this sample, this clonotype turned up many times. The chain uses TRBV11-2 and TRBJ2-7; no firm D call. V was clipped by 8 bases and J by 0 bases, with 11 bases between them. Germline CDR1 SGHAT, CDR2 FQNNGV. The CDR3 totals 13 residues. CDR3 in amino acids: CASSFGVSYEQYF. CDR3 DNA: TGTGCCAGCTCGTTTGGGGTCTCCTACGAGCAGTACTTC.

This clonotype was recorded a few times. The chain employs TRBV2 and TRBJ2-6; D is undetermined. V dropped 4 bases and J dropped 0 bases, with 7 bases sitting between them. This CDR3 is built from 15 residues. CDR1 is SNHLY and CDR2 is FYNNEI in the germline V gene. CDR3 protein: CASSGDFSGANVLTF. The DNA of the CDR3 is TGTGCCAGCAGTGGGGATTTCTCTGGGGCCAACGTCCTGACTTTC.

The chain employs TRBV20-1 and TRBJ2-7; 7 bases align to TRBD2. Germline V gene lookup returns CDR1 DFQATT and CDR2 SNEGSKA (reference sequence). The ends lost 3 bases at V and 0 bases at J; junction bases unmatched: 8. The CDR3 totals 15 residues. The CDR3 reads CSASGLAESSYEQYF. CDR3 nucleotide sequence: TGCAGTGCTAGTGGCCTAGCGGAAAGCTCCTACGAGCAGTACTTC.

The V and J genes are TRBV2 and TRBJ1-5; D is unresolved. CDR1 is SNHLY and CDR2 is FYNNEI in the germline V gene. This CDR3 is built from 12 residues. V shed 5 bases and J shed 7 bases, with 9 bases lying between them. CDR3 sequence: CASSSTKQPQHF. As DNA, the CDR3 is TGTGCCAGCAGTTCTACCAAGCAGCCCCAGCATTTT.

This clonotype was detected many times. The rearrangement uses TRBV11-3 and TRBJ2-5, with 7 bases matching TRBD1. V was clipped by 5 bases and J by 2 bases; unmatched bases: 5. Germline CDR1 reads SGHNT; CDR2 reads YENEEA. This CDR3 has 14 amino acids. CDR3 DNA sequence: TGTGCCAGCAGCCGGGACAGCTCTCAAGAGACCCAGTACTTC. Amino acids: CASSRDSSQETQYF.

The chain has TRBV28 and TRBJ2-2; TRBD2 matches 9 bases. The germline gives CDR1 MDHEN, CDR2 SYDVKM. The length of the CDR3 is 17 residues. Trimming cost V 2 bases and J 2 bases; bases outside gene matches: 6. CDR3 amino acids: CASSLMGGRANTGELFF. The CDR3 DNA reads TGTGCCAGCAGTTTAATGGGCGGGAGGGCCAACACCGGGGAGCTGTTTTTT. The full variable domain, rest sourced from reference TRBV28 and TRBJ2-2, is DVKVTQSSRYLVKRTGEKVFLECVQDMDHENMFWYRQDPGLGLRLIYFSYDVKMKEKGDIPEGYSVSREKKERFSLILESASTNQTSMYLCASSLMGGRANTGELFFGEGSRLTVL.

This clonotype was detected once. The chain links TRBV11-1 to TRBJ2-1; 11 bases are a match to TRBD2. Germline CDR1 SGHAT, CDR2 FQDESV (reference sequence). Unmatched junction bases numbered 5, after V lost 3 bases and J lost 4 bases. The CDR3 has 16 residues. CDR3 bases: TGTGCCAGCAGCTTGACTAGCGGGATAGGGTACAATGAGCAGTTCTTC. It specifies CASSLTSGIGYNEQFF.

For the CDR3, the DNA is TGCGCCAGCAGCTTTAAGACAGGGGGTGAGAATGAGCAGTTCTTC. Translated, it gives CASSFKTGGENEQFF. This chain uses TRBV5-1 with TRBJ2-1, with 9 bases aligning to TRBD1. The V gene's germline CDR1 is SGHRS and CDR2 YFSETQ. This CDR3 is 15 amino acids long. The junction had 7 bases not matched to a gene; V was cut back by 2 bases and J by 7 bases.